This T cell receptor beta chain was sequenced in a study of blood T cells in healthy people across ages. Each sample provided at least 6 micrograms of extracted total RNA. Whole-study results and caveats: PBMC samples, being unsorted, prevented any conclusive comparison of naive and antigen-experienced cells. Long-lived donors had more naive CD4+ cells and higher diversity than aged donors.

For the second PCR, which ran for about 6 to 11 cycles, a sample-barcoded 5' primer and a J-beta primer mix were used. Individual samples furnished no less than 2.5 million CDR3-containing paired-end reads apiece. From the 5' RACE reads, TCRdb called clonotypes with MiXCR, one entry per CDR3 protein. The sample shows 1,800,000 or so distinct CDR3 sequences, approximately 39% of them seen only once. In regard to this clonotype: Its target is unknown.

The CDR3 loop spans 14 amino acids. Germline V gene lookup returns CDR1 MGHDK and CDR2 SYGVNS. J was trimmed by 11 bases and V by 6 bases; bases with no gene match: 12. The sequence was obtained from a human donor in good health. The sequencing sample was made of blood. V gene TRBV25-1 combines with J gene TRBJ2-5; TRBD1 aligns across 10 bases. The CDR3 here is CASSRTGGREEQYF. In DNA, the CDR3 is TGTGCCAGCAGCCGGACAGGGGGTCGAGAGGAGCAGTACTTC.